This TCR beta chain was captured in a study of Graves' ophthalmopathy and Graves' hyperthyroidism. As regards this clonotype: One end of the junction is discordant with germline, which a read error may explain.

Amplified material comprised TCR beta CDR3 regions derived from RNA transcripts. RT-PCR was first run with HTBI primers, then multiplex PCR in a second round. TCRdb re-derived calls from the multiplex PCR reads in MiXCR, one entry per CDR3 protein. This table has about 740,000 distinct CDR3 sequences, approximately 40% appearing once. Sequenced sample: peripheral blood. The TCR comes from an adult man with Graves' ophthalmopathy.

The CDR3 sequence is CASSAGTGGGNQPQHF. The CDR3 DNA reads as TGTGCCAGCAGTGCCGGGACAGGGGGAGGCAATCAGCCCCAGCATTTT. The gene calls are TRBV24-1 and TRBJ1-5; 11 positions match TRBD1. Looked up from germline, CDR1 is KGHDR and CDR2 is SFDVKD. The CDR3 consists of 16 residues.